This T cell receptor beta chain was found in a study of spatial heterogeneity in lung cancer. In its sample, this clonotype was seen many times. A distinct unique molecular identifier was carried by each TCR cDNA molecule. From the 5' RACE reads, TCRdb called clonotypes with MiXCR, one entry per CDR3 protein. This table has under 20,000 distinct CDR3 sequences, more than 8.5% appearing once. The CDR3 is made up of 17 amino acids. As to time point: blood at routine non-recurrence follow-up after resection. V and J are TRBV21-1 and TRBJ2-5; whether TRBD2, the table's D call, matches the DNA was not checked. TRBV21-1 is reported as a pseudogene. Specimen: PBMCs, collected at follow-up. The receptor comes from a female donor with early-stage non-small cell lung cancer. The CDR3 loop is CASSKMASGPSQETQYF. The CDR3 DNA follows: TGTGCCAGCAGCAAGATGGCTAGCGGACCATCCCAAGAGACCCAGTACTTC.